One and the same sample provided the 24 T cell receptor beta chains below, sequenced in a study of blood T cell repertoires in COVID-19. The method was immunoSEQ multiplex PCR; TCRdb's version includes in-frame clones alone and lacks a portion of them. The data hold about 170,000 clones, with approximately 84% observed a single time. Sequencing input: peripheral blood. All receptors derive from a man in his 70s with active or convalescent COVID-19.

The J gene is TRBJ2-2, the V gene TRBV7-6; TRBD2 is a possible D gene (6 bases). Germline values: CDR1 SGHVS, CDR2 FNYEAQ. The CDR3 sequence is 15 residues long. Trimming took off 2 bases at V and 8 bases at J, with 15 bases between the two ends. CDR3 bases: TGTGCCAGCAGCTTATCGGCGGGGTTAGTAGGGGAGCTGTTTTTT. This encodes CASSLSAGLVGELFF.

This clone was counted a few times. The chain couples TRBV11-2 to TRBJ2-2; D is ambiguous. V lost 8 bases and J 6 bases, leaving 10 bases between the germline ends. The CDR3 is made up of 12 amino acids. From germline, CDR1 is SGHAT and CDR2 FQNNGV. DNA for the CDR3: TGTGCCAGCCCCCCTGGAGCCGGGGAGCTGTTTTTT. Translated, it gives CASPPGAGELFF.

This rearrangement joins TRBV13 to TRBJ1-4; no reliable D call. The germline gives CDR1 PRHDT, CDR2 FYEKMQ (reference sequence). V lost 5 bases and J lost 0, with 13 bases in between. This CDR3 spans 16 amino acids. Written as DNA, the CDR3 is TGTGCCAGCAGCGGCCGGGGAAGCTCAACTAATGAAAAACTGTTTTTT. Translation: CASSGRGSSTNEKLFF.

The rearrangement links TRBV5-8 to TRBJ2-3, with D maybe TRBD2 (6 bases). This CDR3 is built from 16 residues. The V and J ends lost 0 bases and 6 bases respectively, with 17 bases between them. Germline V lookup: CDR1 SGHTS, CDR2 YDEGEE. The CDR3 is CASSLGAAGLGDTQYF. As DNA, the CDR3 is TGTGCCAGCAGCTTGGGTGCTGCGGGGTTGGGGGATACGCAGTATTTT.

The chain combines TRBV2 with TRBJ2-2; unclear D gene. Trimming removed 7 bases from V and 2 bases from J, with 11 bases in between. Looked up from germline, CDR1 is SNHLY and CDR2 is FYNNEI. The CDR3 is made up of 14 amino acids. The CDR3 here is CASKAGFNTGELFF. The DNA for the CDR3 is TGTGCCAGCAAGGCAGGATTCAACACCGGGGAGCTGTTTTTT.

The chain links TRBV15 to TRBJ2-2, with 10 bases that match TRBD2. This CDR3 region has 19 residues. With 0 bases clipped from V and 1 base from J, the junction kept 8 bases outside the gene matches. Germline-derived CDR1 and CDR2 are LNHNV and YYDKDF (reference sequence). CDR3 coding DNA: TGTGCCACCAGCAGAGATCGGCCTAGCGGGGGAGAGAACACCGGGGAGCTGTTTTTT. Protein: CATSRDRPSGGENTGELFF.

V gene TRBV7-2 combines with J gene TRBJ2-2; D may be TRBD1 (7 bases). Germline CDR1 reads SGHTA; CDR2 reads FQGNSA. Trimming shortened V by 5 bases and J by 2 bases, and 15 bases separated the two germline ends. This CDR3 is built from 16 residues. Here the CDR3 reads CASSGRQGLNTGELFF. The CDR3 nucleotides are TGTGCCAGCAGCGGACGACAGGGACTCAACACCGGGGAGCTGTTTTTT.

The chain is built from TRBV5-1 and TRBJ1-1; D remains unclear. CDR3 size: 14 residues. In germline, CDR1 is SGHRS, CDR2 YFSETQ. Between the trimmed V and J ends, which lost 2 bases and 1 base, there was a span of 9 bases. Written as DNA, the CDR3 is TGCGCCAGCAGCTTAGAACAGTCGAACACTGAAGCTTTCTTT. Residues: CASSLEQSNTEAFF. The whole variable domain, remainder taken from reference TRBV5-1 and TRBJ1-1, is KAGVTQTPRYLIKTRGQQVTLSCSPISGHRSVSWYQQTPGQGLQFLFEYFSETQRNKGNFPGRFSGRQFSNSRSEMNVSTLELGDSALYLCASSLEQSNTEAFFGQGTRLTVV.

This sequence joins TRBV7-3 and TRBJ2-2, with 8 bases aligning to TRBD1. V lost 6 bases and J lost 3; bases outside the gene matches: 9. Germline V lookup: CDR1 SGHTA, CDR2 FQGTGA. This CDR3 comprises 16 residues. CDR3 sequence: CASSSQGAGYTGELFF. CDR3 DNA: TGTGCCAGCAGTTCCCAGGGGGCAGGTTACACCGGGGAGCTGTTTTTT.

The gene calls are TRBV5-1 and TRBJ2-3; 7 positions agree with TRBD1. The CDR3 contains 14 residues. V lost 2 bases and J lost 2; bases outside the gene matches: 2. Germline V CDR1 and CDR2: SGHRS, YFSETQ. This chain's CDR3 is CASSLGTVTDTQYF. The CDR3 nucleotides read TGCGCCAGCAGCTTAGGGACAGTCACAGATACGCAGTATTTT.

J is TRBJ1-4 and V is TRBV14, with 7 bases that match TRBD1. The CDR3 has 17 amino acids. Germline V CDR1 and CDR2: SGHDN, FVKESK. Trimming took 6 bases from V and 5 from J; bases not matched to a gene: 15. CDR3: CASSGFQATGRNEKLFF. In nucleotides, the CDR3 is TGTGCCAGCAGTGGTTTCCAGGCGACAGGGCGAAATGAAAAACTGTTTTTT.

This chain uses TRBV7-8 with TRBJ1-3; D gene unclear. This CDR3 region has 14 residues. The V end was cut by 1 base, the J end by 4 bases, with 8 bases between. Germline values: CDR1 SGHVS, CDR2 FQNEAQ. CDR3 protein: CASSLVGNGNTIYF. The CDR3 coding sequence is TGTGCCAGCAGCTTAGTCGGTAACGGAAACACCATATATTTT. Based on the CDR3 plus reference TRBV7-8 and TRBJ1-3, the full variable domain is GAGVSQSPRYKVAKRGQDVALRCDPISGHVSLFWYQQALGQGPEFLTYFQNEAQLDKSGLPSDRFFAERPEGSVSTLKIQRTQQEDSAVYLCASSLVGNGNTIYFGEGSWLTVV.

The chain recombines TRBV15 with TRBJ2-7; tentatively, D is TRBD2 (5 bases). V shed 0 bases and J shed 6 bases, with 12 bases lying between them. Germline lookup yields CDR1 LNHNV and CDR2 YYDKDF (reference sequence). This CDR3 spans 14 amino acids. DNA for the CDR3: TGTGCCACCAGCAGAGAACTAGTCTTCGCCGAGCAGTACTTC. This codes for CATSRELVFAEQYF.

This clone was seen only a few times. The gene calls are TRBV4-3 and TRBJ1-5; D ambiguous. Germline CDR1 LGHNA, CDR2 YSLEER. V was cut by 1 base and J by 3 bases, with 4 bases left in between. CDR3 length equals 13 residues. CDR3 sequence: CASSQVLNQPQHF. DNA for the CDR3: TGCGCCAGCAGCCAAGTTCTCAATCAGCCCCAGCATTTT.

The chain carries TRBV6-6 and TRBJ2-3; the D gene is possibly TRBD2 (6 bases). This CDR3 contains 15 residues. Germline assignment: CDR1 MNHNY and CDR2 SVGAGI (reference sequence). Trimming cost V 7 bases and J 1 base, with 15 bases left between them. As DNA, the CDR3 is TGTGCCAGCATTTCCCGGGGAGGCCGCACAGATACGCAGTATTTT. Amino acid sequence: CASISRGGRTDTQYF.

V is TRBV5-5 and J is TRBJ1-2, with D possibly being TRBD1 (6 bases). The CDR3 loop spans 18 amino acids. Trimming cost V 0 bases and J 4 bases, with 22 bases left between them. Germline loops: CDR1 SGHKS, CDR2 YYEKEE (reference sequence). The CDR3 bases are TGTGCCAGCAGCTTGGCCGAGACAGGCCTCGTATCGGCCTATGGCTACACCTTC. Translation: CASSLAETGLVSAYGYTF.

The sample holds a few counts of this clone. The V gene is TRBV6-2 or TRBV6-3, the J gene TRBJ1-2; TRBD1 aligns across 7 bases. The CDR3 spans 14 residues. J was trimmed by 5 bases and V by 7 bases; bases with no gene match: 10. Germline V gives CDR1 MNHEY, CDR2 SVGEGT. The CDR3 protein is CASNPPGTAYGYTF. DNA of the CDR3: TGTGCCAGCAACCCACCCGGGACAGCGTATGGCTACACCTTC.

J is TRBJ1-2 and V is TRBV7-8, with 9 positions matching TRBD1. The length of the CDR3 is 17 residues. Germline trimming cut 4 bases from V and 2 bases from J; bases unmatched to any gene: 11. Germline CDR1 is SGHVS and CDR2 is FQNEAQ. CDR3 coding DNA: TGTGCCAGCAGCTCCCCCCCGGGACAGGGAAGGAACTATGGCTACACCTTC. It specifies CASSSPPGQGRNYGYTF.

In this sample, this clone turned up once. The V gene is TRBV11-2, the J gene TRBJ2-5, with TRBD1 identical over 8 bases. CDR1 SGHAT and CDR2 FQNNGV come from the germline V gene. The CDR3 spans 17 residues. Trimming removed 1 base from V and 5 bases from J; junction bases left unmatched: 12. CDR3 sequence (DNA): TGTGCCAGCAGCTTAGGGGGCCAGGACAGGGATTGGGAGACCCAGTACTTC. It is translated as CASSLGGQDRDWETQYF.

The chain has TRBV29-1 and TRBJ2-3; D gene unclear. Trimming cost V 3 bases and J 0 bases, with 16 bases left between them. The CDR3 extends over 16 amino acids. The germline V gene encodes CDR1 SQVTM and CDR2 ANQGSEA. CDR3 sequence reads: CSVDPPSDASTDTQYF. In DNA, the CDR3 is TGCAGCGTTGATCCTCCCAGCGACGCTAGCACAGATACGCAGTATTTT.

In its sample, this clone was seen a few times. The chain joins TRBV19 to TRBJ1-5, with TRBD1 matching over 7 bases. Germline CDR1 is LNHDA and CDR2 is SQIVND (reference sequence). V was pared by 7 bases and J by 4 bases, with 13 bases of the junction left unmatched. This CDR3 spans 16 amino acids. The CDR3 here is CASTPFARGMNQPQHF. DNA for the CDR3: TGTGCCAGTACCCCCTTTGCCAGGGGGATGAATCAGCCCCAGCATTTT.

The chain uses TRBV5-6 and TRBJ1-1; the D gene is possibly TRBD1 (6 bases). CDR1 is SGHDT and CDR2 is YYEEEE in the germline V gene. This CDR3 spans 15 amino acids. Trimming pared 4 bases from V and 0 bases from J, leaving 13 bases between. CDR3 loop: CASSTIGTLNTEAFF. The CDR3 bases are TGTGCCAGCAGCACGATCGGGACATTGAACACTGAAGCTTTCTTT.

V and J are TRBV5-1 and TRBJ2-2; TRBD1 aligns across 9 bases. The CDR3 sequence is 19 residues long. The germline V gene has CDR1 SGHRS and CDR2 YFSETQ. V dropped 4 bases and J dropped 3; count of bases not matched to a gene: 16. The chain's CDR3 is CASSLYPPDRGRYTGELFF. CDR3 DNA sequence: TGCGCCAGCAGCCTATACCCTCCGGACAGGGGCAGATACACCGGGGAGCTGTTTTTT.

The V call is TRBV29-1, the J call TRBJ1-4; 7 positions match TRBD1. CDR1 and CDR2 from the germline V gene are SQVTM and ANQGSEA. V lost 4 bases to trimming and J lost 10 bases; unmatched junction nucleotides: 9. The CDR3 spans 13 residues. The CDR3 DNA sequence: TGCAGCGTTGGGTACAGGGGAGAAGGAAAACTGTTTTTT. Encoded protein: CSVGYRGEGKLFF.